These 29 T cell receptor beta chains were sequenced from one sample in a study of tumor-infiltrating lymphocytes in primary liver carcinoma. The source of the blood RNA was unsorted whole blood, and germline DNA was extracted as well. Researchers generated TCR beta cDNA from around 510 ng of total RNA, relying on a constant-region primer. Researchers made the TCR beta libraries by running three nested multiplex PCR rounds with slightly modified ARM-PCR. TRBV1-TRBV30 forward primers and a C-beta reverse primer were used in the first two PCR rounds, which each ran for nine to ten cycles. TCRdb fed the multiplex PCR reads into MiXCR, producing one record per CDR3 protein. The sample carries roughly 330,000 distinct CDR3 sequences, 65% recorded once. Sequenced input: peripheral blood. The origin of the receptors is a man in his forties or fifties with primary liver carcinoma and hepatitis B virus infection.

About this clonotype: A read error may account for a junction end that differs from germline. The CDR3 DNA reads as TGTGCCTGGAACAGACCCAATAGAAACTATGGCTACACTTTC. Translated, it gives CAWNRPNRNYGYTF. The chain has TRBV30 and TRBJ1-2; no definite D call. The germline V gene has CDR1 GTSNPN and CDR2 SVGIG (reference sequence). This CDR3 contains 14 residues.

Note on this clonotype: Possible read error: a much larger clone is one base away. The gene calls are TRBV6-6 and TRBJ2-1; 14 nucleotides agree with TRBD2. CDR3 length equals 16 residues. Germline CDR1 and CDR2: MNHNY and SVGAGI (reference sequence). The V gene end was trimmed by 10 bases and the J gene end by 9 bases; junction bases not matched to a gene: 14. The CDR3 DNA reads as TGTGCCAACAGCCAGACCGGCGGGACTAGCGGGAGTGAGCAGTTCTTC. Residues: CANSQTGGTSGSEQFF.

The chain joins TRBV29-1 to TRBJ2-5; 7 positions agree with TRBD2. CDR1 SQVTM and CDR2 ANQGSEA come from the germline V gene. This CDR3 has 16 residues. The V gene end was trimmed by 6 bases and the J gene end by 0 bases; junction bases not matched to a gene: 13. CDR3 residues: CSVRAWEGQYQETQYF. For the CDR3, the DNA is TGCAGCGTCCGGGCATGGGAGGGGCAGTACCAAGAGACCCAGTACTTC.

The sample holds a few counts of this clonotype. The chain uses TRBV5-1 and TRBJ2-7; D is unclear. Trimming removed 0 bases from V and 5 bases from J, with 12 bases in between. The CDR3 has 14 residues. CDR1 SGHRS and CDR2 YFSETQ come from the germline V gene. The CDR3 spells CASSLGVGQDEQYF. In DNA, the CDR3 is TGCGCCAGCAGCTTGGGTGTAGGGCAAGACGAGCAGTACTTC.

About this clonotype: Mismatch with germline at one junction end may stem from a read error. This CDR3 reads CANSPSCSLGTQYF. CDR3 nucleotide sequence: TGTGCCAACAGCCCAAGTTGCTCTCTGGGGACCCAGTACTTC. The genes are TRBV11-2 and TRBJ2-5; D gene ambiguous. CDR1 and CDR2 (germline): SGHAT, FQNNGV. The CDR3 totals 14 residues.

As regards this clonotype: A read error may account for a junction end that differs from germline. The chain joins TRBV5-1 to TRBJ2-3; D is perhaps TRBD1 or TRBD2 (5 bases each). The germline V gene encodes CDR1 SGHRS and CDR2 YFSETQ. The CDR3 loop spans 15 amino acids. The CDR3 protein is CASSSLQGATDMQYF. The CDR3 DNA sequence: TGCGCCAGTAGCTCTCTCCAGGGAGCCACAGATATGCAGTATTTT.

CDR3 in amino acids: CASSEGHCGWEKLFF. The CDR3 nucleotides are TGTGCCAGCAGCGAGGGACACTGCGGATGGGAAAAACTGTTTTTT. The rearrangement uses TRBV6-1 and TRBJ1-4, with D tentatively TRBD1 (6 bases). Germline assignment: CDR1 MNHNS and CDR2 SASEGT. V dropped 6 bases and J dropped 8 bases, with 19 bases sitting between them. This CDR3 is built from 15 residues.

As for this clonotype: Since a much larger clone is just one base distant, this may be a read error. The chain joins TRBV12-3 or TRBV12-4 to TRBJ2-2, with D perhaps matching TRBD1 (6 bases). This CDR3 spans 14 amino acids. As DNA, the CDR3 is TGTGACAGCCCGAGGACAGCGAACACCGGGGAGCTGTTTTTT. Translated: CDSPRTANTGELFF.

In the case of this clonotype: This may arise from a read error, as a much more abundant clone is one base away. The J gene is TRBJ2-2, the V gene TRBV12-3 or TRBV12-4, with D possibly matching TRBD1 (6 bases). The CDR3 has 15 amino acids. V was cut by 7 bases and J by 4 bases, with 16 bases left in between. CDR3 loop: CASTLQGHLTGELFF. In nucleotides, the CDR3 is TGTGCCAGCACTTTGCAGGGACACCTCACCGGGGAGCTGTTTTTT.

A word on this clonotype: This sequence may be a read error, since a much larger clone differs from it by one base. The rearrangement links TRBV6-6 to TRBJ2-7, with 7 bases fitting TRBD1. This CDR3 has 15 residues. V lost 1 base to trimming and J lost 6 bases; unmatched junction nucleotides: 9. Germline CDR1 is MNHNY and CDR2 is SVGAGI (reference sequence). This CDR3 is CASSYFTGVKGEQYF. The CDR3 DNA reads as TGTGCCAGCAGTTACTTCACAGGGGTGAAGGGCGAGCAGTACTTC.

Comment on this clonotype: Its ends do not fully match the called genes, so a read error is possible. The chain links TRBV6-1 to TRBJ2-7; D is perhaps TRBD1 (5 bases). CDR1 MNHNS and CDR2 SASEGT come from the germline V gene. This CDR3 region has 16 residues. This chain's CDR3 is CASSETSGYPAYERYF. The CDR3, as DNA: TGTGCCAGCAGTGAAACCTCAGGGTATCCCGCCTACGAGCGGTACTTC.

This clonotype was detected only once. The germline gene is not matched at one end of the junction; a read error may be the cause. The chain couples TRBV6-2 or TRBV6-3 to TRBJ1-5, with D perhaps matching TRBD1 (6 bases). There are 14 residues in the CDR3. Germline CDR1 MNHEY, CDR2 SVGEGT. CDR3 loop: CVSRNDRIHQPQHF. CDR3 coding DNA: TGTGTCAGCAGAAATGACAGGATCCACCAGCCCCAGCATTTT.

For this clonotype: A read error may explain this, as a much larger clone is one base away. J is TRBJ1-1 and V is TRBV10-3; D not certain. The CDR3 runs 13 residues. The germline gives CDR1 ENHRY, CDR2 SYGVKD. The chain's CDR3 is CTITSPGRTEAFF. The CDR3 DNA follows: TGTACCATCACGAGTCCGGGTCGGACTGAAGCTTTCTTT.

The CDR3 reads CAWSVDGLSYNEQFF. CDR3 DNA sequence: TGTGCCTGGAGTGTCGATGGACTCTCCTACAATGAGCAGTTCTTC. This sequence joins TRBV30 and TRBJ2-1; possibly TRBD2 for D (5 bases). CDR1 and CDR2 (germline): GTSNPN, SVGIG (reference sequence). The CDR3 is made up of 15 amino acids. V was pared by 0 bases and J by 0 bases, with 9 bases between.

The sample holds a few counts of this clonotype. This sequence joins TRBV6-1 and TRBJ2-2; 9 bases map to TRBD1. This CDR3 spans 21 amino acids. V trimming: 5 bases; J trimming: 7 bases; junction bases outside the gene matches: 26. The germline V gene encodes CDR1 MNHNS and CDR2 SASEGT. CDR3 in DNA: TGTGCCAGCAGTATATATCCGGGACGGGACAGGGTCGTTATACAGGACGGGGAGCTGTTTTTT. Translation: CASSIYPGRDRVVIQDGELFF.

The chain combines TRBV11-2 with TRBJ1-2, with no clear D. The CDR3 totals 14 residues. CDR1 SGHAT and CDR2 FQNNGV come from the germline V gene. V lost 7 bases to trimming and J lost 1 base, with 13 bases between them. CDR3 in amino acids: CASNIAVCNYGYTF. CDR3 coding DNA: TGTGCCAGCAACATAGCAGTCTGTAACTATGGCTACACCTTC. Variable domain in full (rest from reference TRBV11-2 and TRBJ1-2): EAGVAQSPRYKIIEKRQSVAFWCNPISGHATLYWYQQILGQGPKLLIQFQNNGVVDDSQLPKDRFSAERLKGVDSTLKIQPAKLEDSAVYLCASNIAVCNYGYTFGSGTRLTVV.

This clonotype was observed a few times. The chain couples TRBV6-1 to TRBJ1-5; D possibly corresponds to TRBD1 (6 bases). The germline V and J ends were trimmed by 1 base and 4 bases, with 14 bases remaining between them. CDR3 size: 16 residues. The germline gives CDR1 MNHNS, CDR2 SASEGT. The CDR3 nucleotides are TGTGCCAGCAGTGAAGACCCGACAGGTAGGAATCAGCCCCAGCATTTT. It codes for CASSEDPTGRNQPQHF.

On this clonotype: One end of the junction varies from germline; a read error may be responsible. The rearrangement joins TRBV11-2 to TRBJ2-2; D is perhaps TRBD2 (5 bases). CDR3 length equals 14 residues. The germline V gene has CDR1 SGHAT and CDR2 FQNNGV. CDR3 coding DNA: TGTGCCAGCGCCCACCGAGGGAACACCGGGGAGCTGCTTTTT. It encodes CASAHRGNTGELLF.

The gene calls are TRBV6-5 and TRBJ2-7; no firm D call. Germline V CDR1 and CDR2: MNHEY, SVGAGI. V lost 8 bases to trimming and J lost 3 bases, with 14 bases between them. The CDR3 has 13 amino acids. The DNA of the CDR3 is TGTGCCAGCCTTGGGTGGGCGTACTACGAGCAGTACTTC. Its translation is CASLGWAYYEQYF.

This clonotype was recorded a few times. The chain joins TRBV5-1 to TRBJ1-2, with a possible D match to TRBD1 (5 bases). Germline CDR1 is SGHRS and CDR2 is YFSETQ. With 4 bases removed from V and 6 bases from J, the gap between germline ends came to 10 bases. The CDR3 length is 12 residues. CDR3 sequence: CASSPGDHGYTF. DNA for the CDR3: TGCGCCAGCAGCCCTGGGGACCATGGCTACACCTTC.

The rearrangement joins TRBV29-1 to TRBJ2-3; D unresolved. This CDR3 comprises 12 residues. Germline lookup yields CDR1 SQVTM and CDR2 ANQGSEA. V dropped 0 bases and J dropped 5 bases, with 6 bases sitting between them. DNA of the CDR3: TGCAGCGTTGAAGATCGGATAGATACGCAGTATTTT. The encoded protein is CSVEDRIDTQYF.

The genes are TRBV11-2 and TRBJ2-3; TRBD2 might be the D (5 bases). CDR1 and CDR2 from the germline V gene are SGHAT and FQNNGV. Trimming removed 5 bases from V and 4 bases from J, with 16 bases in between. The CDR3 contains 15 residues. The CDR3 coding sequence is TGTGCCAGCAGCACAAGCGGATTCGGCGCAGATACGCAGTATTTT. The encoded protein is CASSTSGFGADTQYF.

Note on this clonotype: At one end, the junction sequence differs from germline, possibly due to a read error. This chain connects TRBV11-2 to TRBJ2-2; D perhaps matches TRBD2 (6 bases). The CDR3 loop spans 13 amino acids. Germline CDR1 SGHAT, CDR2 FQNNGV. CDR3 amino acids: CASTLDGSGELYF. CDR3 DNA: TGTGCCAGCACCTTAGATGGTTCGGGGGAGCTGTATTTT.

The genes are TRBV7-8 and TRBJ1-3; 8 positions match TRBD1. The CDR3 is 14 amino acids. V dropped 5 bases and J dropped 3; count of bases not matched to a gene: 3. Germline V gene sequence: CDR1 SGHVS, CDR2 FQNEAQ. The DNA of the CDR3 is TGTGCCAGCAGCAACAGGGGGGTTGGAAACACCATATATTTT. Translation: CASSNRGVGNTIYF. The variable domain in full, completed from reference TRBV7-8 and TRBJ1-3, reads GAGVSQSPRYKVAKRGQDVALRCDPISGHVSLFWYQQALGQGPEFLTYFQNEAQLDKSGLPSDRFFAERPEGSVSTLKIQRTQQEDSAVYLCASSNRGVGNTIYFGEGSWLTVV.

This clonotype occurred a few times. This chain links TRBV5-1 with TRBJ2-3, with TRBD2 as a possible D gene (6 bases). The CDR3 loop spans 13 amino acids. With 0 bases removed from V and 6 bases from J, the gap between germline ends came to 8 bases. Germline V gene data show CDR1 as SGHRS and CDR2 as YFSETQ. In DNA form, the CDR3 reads TGCGCCAGCAGCTTGGACGCGGGGGATACGCAGTATTTT. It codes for CASSLDAGDTQYF.

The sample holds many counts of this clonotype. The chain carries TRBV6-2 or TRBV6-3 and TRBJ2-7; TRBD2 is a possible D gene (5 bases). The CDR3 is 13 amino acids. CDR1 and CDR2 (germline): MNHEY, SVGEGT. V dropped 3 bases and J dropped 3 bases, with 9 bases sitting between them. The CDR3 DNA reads TGTGCCAGCAGTTATATGAGCGGCTACGAGCAGTACTTC. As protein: CASSYMSGYEQYF.

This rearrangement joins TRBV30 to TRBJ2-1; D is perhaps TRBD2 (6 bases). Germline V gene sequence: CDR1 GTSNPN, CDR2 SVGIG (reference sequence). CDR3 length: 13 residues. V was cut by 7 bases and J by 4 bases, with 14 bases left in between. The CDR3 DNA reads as TGTGCCTTCAGGGTAGCGGCTTACAATGAGCAGTTCTTC. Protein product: CAFRVAAYNEQFF.

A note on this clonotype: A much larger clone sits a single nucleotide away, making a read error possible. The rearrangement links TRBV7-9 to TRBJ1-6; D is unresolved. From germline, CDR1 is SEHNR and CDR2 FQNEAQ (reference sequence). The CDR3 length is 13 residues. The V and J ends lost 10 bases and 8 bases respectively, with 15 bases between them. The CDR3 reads CAIRAGAYSPLHF. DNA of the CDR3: TGTGCCATTCGGGCCGGTGCCTATTCACCCCTCCACTTT.

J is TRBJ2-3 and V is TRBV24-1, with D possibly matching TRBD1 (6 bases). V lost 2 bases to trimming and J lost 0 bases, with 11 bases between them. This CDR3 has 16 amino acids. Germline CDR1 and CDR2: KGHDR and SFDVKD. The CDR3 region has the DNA TGTGCCACCAGTGATTCCTTAGGGGGTAGCACAGATACGCAGTATTTT. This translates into CATSDSLGGSTDTQYF.